This TCR beta chain originates from a study of tumor-infiltrating lymphocytes in primary liver carcinoma. Looking at the study overall: Ranging in age from 30 to 69 years, the patients were men and women. Each sample had roughly 3.5 to 8 million productive TCRbeta reads regardless of tissue type. Study-wide points: The study found tumor-adjacent and tumor-blood pairs overlapped less than tumor region pairs.

The source material, 20-30 mg of unsorted bulk tissue, was used to co-extract RNA and DNA. Patients carried chronic HBV infection without prior treatment. CDR1 is SGHNT and CDR2 is YYREEE in the germline V gene (reference sequence). This CDR3 has 16 residues. Details on this clonotype: Its target is not known. A much larger clonotype is one base distant, so this may be a read error.

Using a constant-region primer together with ProtoScript II reverse transcriptase, TCR beta cDNA was made from approximately 0.55 ug of total RNA. Each TCR beta library was derived from three nested multiplex PCR rounds that employed slightly modified ARM-PCR. TRBV1-TRBV30 forward primers paired with a C-beta reverse primer were used in the first two PCR rounds, which ran 9 to 10 cycles each. TCRdb re-called the multiplex PCR reads through MiXCR, storing one row per CDR3 protein. The sample carries 95,000 to 100,000 distinct CDR3 sequences, about 62% recorded once. The sequencing input was liver tumor tissue from sampling region 2. Subset given: tumor region T2, inferior pole. The rearrangement joins TRBV5-4 to TRBJ2-3, with TRBD2 identical over 11 bases. This clonotype was obtained from a woman aged 60-75 years with primary liver carcinoma and hepatitis B virus infection. CDR3 amino acids: CANSSGTSGSADTQYF. CDR3 DNA: TGTGCCAACAGCTCCGGCACTAGCGGGAGTGCAGATACGCAGTATTTT. The full variable domain, in which reference TRBV5-4 and TRBJ2-3 provide the parts outside the CDR3, is ETGVTQSPTHLIKTRGQQVTLRCSSQSGHNTVSWYQQALGQGPQFIFQYYREEENGRGNFPPRFSGLQFPNYSSELNVNALELDDSALYLCANSSGTSGSADTQYFGPGTRLTVL.